This T cell receptor (beta chain) was recorded in a study of blood T cell repertoires in COVID-19. For the study at large: Samples representing acute and convalescent COVID-19 were sourced from the United States, Italy and Spain. Sources were T cells, B-cell-depleted T cells, or PBMCs; the material itself was cDNA or gDNA.

Trimming left V 3 bases short and J 8 bases short, with 11 bases between. The CDR3 covers 12 residues. Germline V lookup: CDR1 SGHRS, CDR2 YFSETQ. Symptom resolution, clearance, or two negative PCRs marked donors in Cohort 3 as recovered. The protocol was immunoSEQ multiplex PCR, while the TCRdb copy is restricted to in-frame clones and leaves out a portion. Among fewer than 350,000 clones listed, about nine tenths were seen once. The chain uses TRBV5-1 and TRBJ1-2; the D is unclear. The receptor was isolated from a man in his 60s who had recovered from COVID-19. The sample taken for sequencing was PBMCs or T cells enriched from blood (not recorded which). CDR3 nucleotides: TGCGCCAGCAGCTCCGACACAGTCGGCTACACCTTC. Amino acids: CASSSDTVGYTF.